The next 16 T cell receptor beta chains were all read from a single sample in a study of breast tumors, draining lymph nodes, adjacent tissues. TCRdb reanalysed the multiplex PCR reads using MiXCR and keeps one entry per CDR3 protein. The table lists 150,000 to 250,000 distinct CDR3 sequences, approximately 31% of them singletons. Samples came from axillary lymph nodes draining the breast cancer. The sample comprised axillary lymph node tissue. The receptor source for this set is a female donor with breast cancer. Some clones in this sample may be carry-over from other donors' samples.

This clonotype was observed many times. The chain joins TRBV3-1 to TRBJ2-7; 11 nucleotides agree with TRBD2. The CDR3 is 16 residues long. Unmatched junction bases numbered 8, after V lost 2 bases and J lost 5 bases. CDR1 LGHDT and CDR2 YNNKEL come from the germline V gene (reference sequence). Written as DNA, the CDR3 is TGTGCCAGCAGCCAAACTAGCGGGAGAACTGAGGACGAGCAGTACTTC. It yields the protein CASSQTSGRTEDEQYF.

This clonotype occurred many times. This chain uses TRBV9 with TRBJ2-5; D gene uncertain. Germline loops: CDR1 SGDLS, CDR2 YYNGEE. V gave up 0 bases and J gave up 2 bases, with 11 bases separating them. CDR3 length: 15 residues. This chain's CDR3 is CASSVGAAQQETQYF. For the CDR3, the DNA is TGTGCCAGCAGCGTAGGGGCTGCCCAGCAAGAGACCCAGTACTTC.

This clonotype rates as medium-sized. V is TRBV7-6 and J is TRBJ1-6, with D possibly TRBD1 on 5 matching bases. CDR1 SGHVS and CDR2 FNYEAQ come from the germline V gene. This CDR3 is 13 amino acids long. V was cut by 8 bases and J by 5 bases, with 10 bases left in between. The CDR3 is CASGPDNNSPLHF. CDR3 in DNA: TGTGCCAGCGGGCCGGACAATAATTCACCCCTCCACTTT.

This clonotype was seen ten or more times. The V call is TRBV5-5, the J call TRBJ2-3, with TRBD2 as a possible D gene (6 bases). In germline, CDR1 is SGHKS, CDR2 YYEKEE (reference sequence). With 8 bases removed from V and 2 bases from J, the gap between germline ends came to 12 bases. The CDR3 sequence is 13 residues long. In DNA, the CDR3 is TGTGCCAGTCTCCGGGACTCCACAGATACGCAGTATTTT. This translates into CASLRDSTDTQYF. Based on the CDR3 plus reference TRBV5-5 and TRBJ2-3, the full variable domain is DAGVTQSPTHLIKTRGQQVTLRCSPISGHKSVSWYQQVLGQGPQFIFQYYEKEERGRGNFPDRFSARQFPNYSSELNVNALLLGDSALYLCASLRDSTDTQYFGPGTRLTVL.

This clonotype was observed a handful of times. V gene TRBV10-2 combines with J gene TRBJ2-1, with 9 positions matching TRBD2. CDR1 and CDR2 (germline): WSHSY, SAAADI. The trim removed 2 bases at V and 8 bases at J, leaving 10 bases unmatched. The CDR3 consists of 16 residues. CDR3 bases: TGCGCCAGCAGTGAGGGGGGGCGGGAGGGTTGGCATGAGCAGTTCTTC. Protein: CASSEGGREGWHEQFF.

This clonotype was detected ten times or more. The chain recombines TRBV29-1 with TRBJ2-7; tentatively, D is TRBD1 or TRBD2 (6 bases each). CDR1 is SQVTM and CDR2 is ANQGSEA in the germline V gene. The CDR3 is made up of 14 amino acids. V lost 1 base to trimming and J lost 1 base, with 11 bases between them. For the CDR3, the DNA is TGCAGCGTTGAAGCGGGGGCCGATTCCTACGAGCAGTACTTC. Amino acid sequence: CSVEAGADSYEQYF.

This clonotype was observed a few times. The chain links TRBV5-1 to TRBJ1-1; 9 bases line up with TRBD1. CDR1 and CDR2 (germline): SGHRS, YFSETQ. V shed 2 bases, J shed 5 bases, and the junction held 4 bases outside the gene matches. There are 14 residues in the CDR3. The CDR3 sequence: CASSFGTGKTEAFF. In nucleotides, the CDR3 is TGCGCCAGCAGCTTCGGGACAGGGAAGACTGAAGCTTTCTTT.

The table lists this clonotype with many counts. The gene calls are TRBV20-1 and TRBJ1-4; 10 nucleotides align to TRBD1. The V gene's germline CDR1 is DFQATT and CDR2 SNEGSKA (reference sequence). Germline trimming cut 6 bases from V and 6 bases from J; bases unmatched to any gene: 7. This CDR3 is 14 amino acids long. The chain's CDR3 is CSAAPGTGDEKLFF. The CDR3 DNA follows: TGCAGTGCAGCCCCCGGGACAGGGGATGAAAAACTGTTTTTT.

This clonotype has only a few counts. A read error is possible here, since a much larger clone lies one base away. The gene calls are TRBV5-1 and TRBJ2-5; no definite D call. V gave up 4 bases and J gave up 1 base, with 8 bases separating them. The germline gives CDR1 SGHRS, CDR2 YFSETQ. This CDR3 region has 13 residues. The CDR3 loop reads CASSLNAQETQYF. The CDR3 nucleotides are TGCGCCAGCAGCCTTAACGCCCAAGAGACCCAGTACTTC.

Points on this clonotype: Just one base apart from a much larger clone, this may be a read error. This chain joins TRBV5-6 and TRBJ1-5; no definite D call. Germline CDR1 is SGHDT and CDR2 is YYEEEE. CDR3 length equals 15 residues. CDR3 protein: CAGSFGEYSNQPQHF. CDR3 sequence (DNA): TGTGCCGGCAGCTTCGGGGAGTATAGCAATCAGCCCCAGCATTTT.

As for this clonotype: A junction boundary mismatches the germline segment, possibly from a read error. The chain recombines TRBV20-1 with TRBJ2-7; TRBD1 might be the D (7 bases). The CDR3 spans 15 residues. Germline CDR1 is DFQATT and CDR2 is SNEGSKA (reference sequence). The CDR3 bases are TGCAGCGCTAGTGGAGGGACAGCCTCGTGGTACGAGCAGTACTTC. Translated: CSASGGTASWYEQYF.

A few counts support this clonotype. One base away lies a much larger clone, so this may be a sequencing read error. Because the CDR3's place on the DNA is in doubt, the DNA is left out and the CDR3 is given as listed by TCRdb. The chain uses TRBV9 and TRBJ2-3; no check of the table's D call, TRBD1, against the DNA was made. The CDR3 is 14 amino acids long, termini counted. CDR1 SGDLS and CDR2 YYNGEE come from the germline V gene. The CDR3 spells CASSVAGGTDTQSF.

This clonotype was observed many times. This chain uses TRBV27 with TRBJ2-6; D remains ambiguous. The germline V gene encodes CDR1 MNHEY and CDR2 SMNVEV (reference sequence). The V end lost 5 bases, the J end lost 0 bases, and 14 bases lay between the germline ends. CDR3 size: 17 residues. As DNA, the CDR3 is TGTGCCAGCAGTCCCGCTTTATGGGGCTCTGGGGCCAACGTCCTGACTTTC. This gives the protein CASSPALWGSGANVLTF.

This clonotype has at least ten counts. V is TRBV27 and J is TRBJ2-7; 8 bases agree with TRBD2. The CDR3 has 16 residues. CDR1 and CDR2 from the germline V gene are MNHEY and SMNVEV (reference sequence). V trimming: 4 bases; J trimming: 2 bases; junction bases outside the gene matches: 10. DNA of the CDR3: TGTGCCAGCAGTTCCCTCGGACTAGCTTCCCCCTACGAGCAGTACTTC. Its translation is CASSSLGLASPYEQYF.

Points on this clonotype: At one of its ends the junction is not consistent with the germline gene, which may arise from a read error. The gene calls are TRBV5-1 and TRBJ1-6; D gene ambiguous. The CDR3 contains 15 residues. Germline loops: CDR1 SGHRS, CDR2 YFSETQ. CDR3: CAGSLGTAYNSPLHF. In DNA, the CDR3 is TGCGCCGGCAGCCTGGGCACCGCCTATAATTCACCCCTCCACTTT.

This clonotype has a count of ten or more. V and J are TRBV4-1 and TRBJ2-7, with 10 bases that match TRBD1. CDR3 length: 16 amino acids. V trimming: 4 bases; J trimming: 2 bases; junction bases outside the gene matches: 8. Germline V gives CDR1 MGHRA, CDR2 YSYEKL. The CDR3 DNA follows: TGCGCCAGCAGCCTTCTCGGGACAGGGGAAGCCTACGAGCAGTACTTC. This sequence encodes CASSLLGTGEAYEQYF.